This paragraph covers one T cell receptor (beta chain) sequence. This clone's antigen is unknown. No qualities accompany the bases; no much larger clone lies one base away. The record originates from a study of long-term antiretroviral therapy in people with HIV (dated by TCRdb to between 2021 and 2024). In terms of the full investigation: The earliest samples were collected roughly a decade before the 2015 WHO recommendation for immediate ART, at a time when ART was usually postponed until CD4 counts fell. Whether ART initiation and durable HIV suppression were associated with changes in peripheral blood TRB repertoire composition and diversity was tested in a retrospective serial study. The cohort contributed over 150 cryopreserved PBMC samples from a few dozen adults with confirmed HIV infection, collected serially over a mean of approximately six years (range 1-12). Eleven of the 30 participants with HIV were female. No cross-contamination during QIAcube processing was shown when test extractions of a monoclonal T-cell line were performed alongside around 30 polyclonal samples. What the research found in general, with its limitations: Samples dated from the mid-2000s to the late 2010s, and the ART regimens used may be less effective than current ones. Unsorted PBMC were profiled instead of sorted CD4+ and CD8+ T cells because pre-ART samples had limited cell numbers. At every time point, the repertoire was dominated by expanded TRB clones first identified before ART initiation, although this dominance fluctuated and, in many PLHIV, declined after ART. No data were available on ART adherence, viral resistance or therapy changes, limiting inferences about post-ART repertoire changes. Starting ART was linked to a significant rise in TRB diversity, yet even after long-term ART the diversity remained significantly lower than in transplant donor controls. Since PBMC availability was limited, sequencing covered only the TCR beta chain, with no alpha chain pairing. HIV repertoires had narrower CDR3 length ranges than controls, and the network structure suggested an antigen-experienced repertoire that shifted only slightly toward naive after ART.

To be included, a participant needed at least one PBMC sample from before ART initiation plus at least two post-ART samples. Every participant with HIV received treatment in the United States of America. Before DNA extraction, cryopreserved samples of roughly 0.85-11 million PBMC were thawed and then washed. At the time of the earliest PBMC sample, participants with HIV were aged between roughly 20 and 54 years. Per participant, PBMC samples came from 1-4 timepoints prior to ART initiation and 2-8 timepoints following ART initiation, for a median of 7 samples. For every participant, serial HIV viral load, CD4+ T-cell count, ART history and demographic data were obtained. A Qiagen kit on a QIAcube was used to extract genomic DNA from unsorted PBMC, with samples processed in batches of 12. Sequencing of the TRB variable region was done with the immunoSEQ hsTCRB v3.0 assay at survey level resolution. TRB sequencing targeted a depth of about 40,000-50,000 T-cell genomes per sample. Pooled TRB libraries were sequenced on an Illumina MiSeq with a v3 150-cycle kit. For the original study's pipeline: Analysis of repertoires was carried out in R inside a reproducible Nextflow workflow spanning QC, data transformation and analysis. LymphoSeq2, an R package for exploring AIRR-Seq data, was used to implement custom analyses. After excluding several samples that yielded fewer than 5000 total TRB sequences, approximately 170 HIV repertoires remained for analysis. Among the approximately 200 retained HIV repertoires, approximately 57 were collected before ART initiation and about 130 were collected after ART initiation. Each repertoire was downsampled to 5000 TRB nucleotide sequences, and summary statistics were averaged across 100 downsampling iterations. The analysis kept only TRB sequences whose CDR3 regions were at least seven amino acids long. Diversity was assessed using a clonality score derived from Shannon entropy and using the Gini coefficient. In repertoire networks, the top 5000 CDR3 amino acid sequences were linked whenever an edit distance of one separated two sequences. Antigen specificity groups and MHC restriction were predicted for TRB CDR3 amino acid sequences with GLIPH2. To flag known CMV, EBV, HIV or tissue antigen associations, CDR3 amino acid sequences were matched against VDJdb and McPAS-TCR. Pre-ART, post-ART and control groups were compared with Wilcoxon signed-rank tests and Holm-Bonferroni correction. TCRdb obtained this table from immuneACCESS and retained in-frame rearrangements with V and J assigned. These tables miss some clones; where compared with another copy, unresolved V genes account for less than half of the shortfall, and the remainder is unexplained. The V and J calls and clone size are taken from that table; D and trimming were inferred from the DNA. This sample is represented by approximately 16,000 clones; 70% to 90% of them were singletons. About 5.2% of the sample is held by the ten biggest clonotypes.

Inclusive of the bounding cysteine and phenylalanine, the CDR3 is 15 residues long. This entry keeps only the CDR3 DNA: 45 bases, framed from base 1. CDR1 MNHEY and CDR2 SMNVEV were looked up in the germline V gene (reference sequence). V gives up 5 bases and J gives up 3 bases, and the segment between their germline ends measures 14 bases. The rearranged segments are TRBV27 and TRBJ1-5; a tentative D call is TRBD1 (6 bases match). This specimen consisted of unsorted PBMCs, obtained 0.5 years after starting antiretroviral therapy. The sequence was obtained from a woman in her forties with HIV. The DNA is as follows: TGTGCCAGCAGTAGTACGGGGGCAGCCAATCAGCCCCAGCATTTT. It is translated as CASSSTGAANQPQHF.